The subject of this entry is one T cell receptor beta chain. This same CDR3 is encoded by further DNA sequences in the sample. Methods used by the authors: Reference gene primer amplification gave nucleated cell count estimates. Method: immunoSEQ multiplex PCR; TCRdb's copy keeps in-frame clones and lacks some. For V, J and clone size, that table is used; D and trimming come from the DNA. Of fewer than 20,000 clones in the sample, about 88% were seen once. Per the germline V gene, CDR1 is GTSNPN and CDR2 is SVGIG (reference sequence). With V trimmed by 5 bases and J by 6 bases, 6 bases remained unmatched. The CDR3 sequence is 13 residues long. This entry belongs to a study of blood T cell repertoires in COVID-19. Study context: Material from acute and convalescent COVID-19 was sourced from the United States, Italy and Spain. PBMCs, B-cell-depleted T cells, or T cells were the source of the cDNA or gDNA that made up the material.

The sequencing sample was made of peripheral blood. This TCR was recovered from a man in his forties with active COVID-19. V gene TRBV30 combines with J gene TRBJ1-5, with TRBD1 identical over 8 bases. CDR3 sequence reads: CAWEGQGGQPQHF. The DNA for the CDR3 is TGTGCCTGGGAAGGACAGGGTGGTCAGCCCCAGCATTTT.